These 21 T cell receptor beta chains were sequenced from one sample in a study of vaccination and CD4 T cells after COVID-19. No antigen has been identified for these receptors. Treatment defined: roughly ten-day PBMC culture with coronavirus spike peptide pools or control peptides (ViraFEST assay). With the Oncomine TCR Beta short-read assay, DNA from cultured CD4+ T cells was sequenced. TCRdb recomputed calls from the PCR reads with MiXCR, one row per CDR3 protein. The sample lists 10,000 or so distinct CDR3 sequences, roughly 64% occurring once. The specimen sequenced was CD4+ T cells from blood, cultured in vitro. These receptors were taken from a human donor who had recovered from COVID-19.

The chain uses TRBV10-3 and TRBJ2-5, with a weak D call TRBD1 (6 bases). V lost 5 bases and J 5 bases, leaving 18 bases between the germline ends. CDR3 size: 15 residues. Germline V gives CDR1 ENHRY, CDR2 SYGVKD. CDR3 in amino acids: CAISSGQGSYETQYF. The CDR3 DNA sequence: TGTGCCATCAGTAGCGGCCAGGGGAGTTACGAGACCCAGTACTTC.

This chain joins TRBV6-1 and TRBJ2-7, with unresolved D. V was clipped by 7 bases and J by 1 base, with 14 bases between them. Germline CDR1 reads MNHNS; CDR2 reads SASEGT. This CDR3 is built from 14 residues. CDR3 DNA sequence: TGTGCCAGCAATTCCAGGCAGTATTCCTACGAGCAGTACTTC. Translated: CASNSRQYSYEQYF.

The CDR3 loop reads CSVGEGGYGYTF. CDR3 coding DNA: TGCAGCGTTGGGGAAGGGGGCTATGGCTACACCTTC. This chain connects TRBV29-1 to TRBJ1-2, with D maybe TRBD1 (6 bases). The germline gives CDR1 SQVTM, CDR2 ANQGSEA. This CDR3 is 12 amino acids long. Trimming took off 4 bases at V and 4 bases at J, with 10 bases between the two ends.

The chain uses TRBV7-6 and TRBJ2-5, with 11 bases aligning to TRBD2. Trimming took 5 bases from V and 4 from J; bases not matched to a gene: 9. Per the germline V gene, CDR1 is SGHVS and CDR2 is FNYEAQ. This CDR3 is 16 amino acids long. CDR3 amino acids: CASSTPSGGKAETQYF. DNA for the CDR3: TGTGCCAGCAGCACACCTAGCGGGGGGAAGGCAGAGACCCAGTACTTC.

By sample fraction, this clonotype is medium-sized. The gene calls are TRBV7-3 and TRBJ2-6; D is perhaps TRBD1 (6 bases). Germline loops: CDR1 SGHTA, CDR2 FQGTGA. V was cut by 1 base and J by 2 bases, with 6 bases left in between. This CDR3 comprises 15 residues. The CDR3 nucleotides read TGTGCCAGCAGCTTAAACAGGGCTGGGGCCAACGTCCTGACTTTC. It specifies CASSLNRAGANVLTF.

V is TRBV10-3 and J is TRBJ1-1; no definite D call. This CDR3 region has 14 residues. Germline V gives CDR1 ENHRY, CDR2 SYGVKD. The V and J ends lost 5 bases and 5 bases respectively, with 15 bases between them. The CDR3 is CAISPGRTTTEAFF. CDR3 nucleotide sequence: TGTGCCATCAGTCCCGGACGGACGACGACTGAAGCTTTCTTT.

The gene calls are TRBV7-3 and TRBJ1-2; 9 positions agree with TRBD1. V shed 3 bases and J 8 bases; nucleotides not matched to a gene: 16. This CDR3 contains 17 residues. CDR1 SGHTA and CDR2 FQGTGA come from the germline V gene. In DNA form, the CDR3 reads TGTGCCAGCAGCTTGTATAGTACGATCACAGGGGGCGGCGGCTACACCTTC. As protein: CASSLYSTITGGGGYTF.

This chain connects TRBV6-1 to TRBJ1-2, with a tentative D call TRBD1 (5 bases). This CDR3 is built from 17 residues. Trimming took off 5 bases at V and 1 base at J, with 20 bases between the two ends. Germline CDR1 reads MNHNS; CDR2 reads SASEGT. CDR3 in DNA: TGTGCCAGCAGTCCCAACGCGGGGGTCTGGAGTAACTATGGCTACACCTTC. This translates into CASSPNAGVWSNYGYTF.

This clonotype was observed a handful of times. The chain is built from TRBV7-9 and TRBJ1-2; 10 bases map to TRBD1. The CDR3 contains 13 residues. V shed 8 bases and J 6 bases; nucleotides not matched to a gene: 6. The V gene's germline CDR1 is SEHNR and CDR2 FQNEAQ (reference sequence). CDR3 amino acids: CASGVTGGHGYTF. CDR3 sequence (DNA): TGTGCCAGCGGGGTGACAGGGGGCCATGGCTACACCTTC.

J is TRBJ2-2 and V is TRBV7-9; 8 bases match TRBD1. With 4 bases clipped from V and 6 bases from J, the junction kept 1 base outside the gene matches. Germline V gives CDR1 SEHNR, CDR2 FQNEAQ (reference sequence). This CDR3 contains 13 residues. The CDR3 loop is CASSSQGAGELFF. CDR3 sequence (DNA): TGTGCCAGCAGCTCACAGGGGGCCGGGGAGCTGTTTTTT.

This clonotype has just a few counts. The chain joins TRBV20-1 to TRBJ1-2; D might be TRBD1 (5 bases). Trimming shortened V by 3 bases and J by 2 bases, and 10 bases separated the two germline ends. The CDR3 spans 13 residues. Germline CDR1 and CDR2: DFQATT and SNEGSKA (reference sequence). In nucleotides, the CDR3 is TGCAGTGCTAGGGGTGGGGGGAACTATGGCTACACCTTC. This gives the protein CSARGGGNYGYTF.

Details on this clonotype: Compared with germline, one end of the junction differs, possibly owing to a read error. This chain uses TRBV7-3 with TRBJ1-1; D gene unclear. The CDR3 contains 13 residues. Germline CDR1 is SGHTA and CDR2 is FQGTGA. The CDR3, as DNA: TGTGCCGGCAGCTTAAGCCAGAACACTGAAGCTTTCTTT. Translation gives CAGSLSQNTEAFF.

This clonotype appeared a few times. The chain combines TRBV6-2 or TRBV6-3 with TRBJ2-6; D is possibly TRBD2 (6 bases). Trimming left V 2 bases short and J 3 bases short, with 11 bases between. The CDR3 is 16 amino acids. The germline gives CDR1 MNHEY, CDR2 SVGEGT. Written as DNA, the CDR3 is TGTGCCAGCAGTTACGGAGGGCTCTTTGGGGCCAACGTCCTGACTTTC. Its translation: CASSYGGLFGANVLTF.

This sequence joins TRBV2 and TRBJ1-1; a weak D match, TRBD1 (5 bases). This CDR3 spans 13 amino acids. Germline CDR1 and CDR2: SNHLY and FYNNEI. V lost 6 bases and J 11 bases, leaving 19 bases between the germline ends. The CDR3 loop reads CASSSRDRERAFF. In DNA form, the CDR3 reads TGTGCCAGCAGCTCCAGGGACCGGGAACGGGCTTTCTTT. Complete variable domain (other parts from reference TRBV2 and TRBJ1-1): EPEVTQTPSHQVTQMGQEVILRCVPISNHLYFYWYRQILGQKVEFLVSFYNNEISEKSEIFDDQFSVERPDGSNFTLKIRSTKLEDSAMYFCASSSRDRERAFFGQGTRLTVV.

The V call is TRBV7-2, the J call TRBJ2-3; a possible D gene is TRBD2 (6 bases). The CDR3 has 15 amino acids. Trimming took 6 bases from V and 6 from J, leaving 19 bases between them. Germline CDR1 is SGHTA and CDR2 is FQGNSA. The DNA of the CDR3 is TGTGCCAGCAGTATAGGGACTTCCCGGGGGGATACGCAGTATTTT. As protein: CASSIGTSRGDTQYF.

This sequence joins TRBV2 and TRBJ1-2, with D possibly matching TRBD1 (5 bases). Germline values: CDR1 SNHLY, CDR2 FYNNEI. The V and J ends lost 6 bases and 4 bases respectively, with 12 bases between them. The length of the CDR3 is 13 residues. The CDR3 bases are TGTGCCAGCAGAGACGGGGGGACCTATGGCTACACCTTC. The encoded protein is CASRDGGTYGYTF.

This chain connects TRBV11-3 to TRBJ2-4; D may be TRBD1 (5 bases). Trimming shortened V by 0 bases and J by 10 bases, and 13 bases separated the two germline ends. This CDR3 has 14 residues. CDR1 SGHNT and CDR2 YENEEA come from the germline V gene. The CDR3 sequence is CASSLEQVFGIQYF. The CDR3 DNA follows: TGTGCCAGCAGCTTAGAACAGGTCTTTGGGATTCAGTACTTC. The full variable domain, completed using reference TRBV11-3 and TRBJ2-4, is EAGVVQSPRYKIIEKKQPVAFWCNPISGHNTLYWYLQNLGQGPELLIRYENEEAVDDSQLPKDRFSAERLKGVDSTLKIQPAELGDSAVYLCASSLEQVFGIQYFGAGTRLSVL.

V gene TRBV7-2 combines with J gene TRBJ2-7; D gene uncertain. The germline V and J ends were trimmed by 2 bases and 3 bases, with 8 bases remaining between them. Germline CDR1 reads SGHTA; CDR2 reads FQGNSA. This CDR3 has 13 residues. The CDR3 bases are TGTGCCAGCAGCTTAAGCATCGACTACGAGCAGTACTTC. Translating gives CASSLSIDYEQYF.

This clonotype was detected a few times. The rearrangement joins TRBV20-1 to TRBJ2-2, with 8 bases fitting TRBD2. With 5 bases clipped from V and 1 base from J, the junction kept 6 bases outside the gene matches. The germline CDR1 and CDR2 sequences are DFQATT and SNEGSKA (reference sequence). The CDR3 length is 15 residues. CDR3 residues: CSADSGGQNTGELFF. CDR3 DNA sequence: TGCAGTGCTGACAGCGGGGGCCAGAACACCGGGGAGCTGTTTTTT.

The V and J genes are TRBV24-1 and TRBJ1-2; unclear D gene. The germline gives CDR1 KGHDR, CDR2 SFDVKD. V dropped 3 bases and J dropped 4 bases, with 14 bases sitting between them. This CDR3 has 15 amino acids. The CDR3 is CATSDGRAAVYGYTF. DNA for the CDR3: TGTGCCACCAGTGATGGGCGGGCAGCAGTCTATGGCTACACCTTC.

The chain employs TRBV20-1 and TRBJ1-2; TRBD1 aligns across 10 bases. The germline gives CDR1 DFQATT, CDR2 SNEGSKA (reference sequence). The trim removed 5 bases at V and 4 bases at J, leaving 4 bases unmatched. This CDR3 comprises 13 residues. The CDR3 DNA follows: TGCAGTGCTCTAGGGGACAGGGGCTATGGCTACACCTTC. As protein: CSALGDRGYGYTF.